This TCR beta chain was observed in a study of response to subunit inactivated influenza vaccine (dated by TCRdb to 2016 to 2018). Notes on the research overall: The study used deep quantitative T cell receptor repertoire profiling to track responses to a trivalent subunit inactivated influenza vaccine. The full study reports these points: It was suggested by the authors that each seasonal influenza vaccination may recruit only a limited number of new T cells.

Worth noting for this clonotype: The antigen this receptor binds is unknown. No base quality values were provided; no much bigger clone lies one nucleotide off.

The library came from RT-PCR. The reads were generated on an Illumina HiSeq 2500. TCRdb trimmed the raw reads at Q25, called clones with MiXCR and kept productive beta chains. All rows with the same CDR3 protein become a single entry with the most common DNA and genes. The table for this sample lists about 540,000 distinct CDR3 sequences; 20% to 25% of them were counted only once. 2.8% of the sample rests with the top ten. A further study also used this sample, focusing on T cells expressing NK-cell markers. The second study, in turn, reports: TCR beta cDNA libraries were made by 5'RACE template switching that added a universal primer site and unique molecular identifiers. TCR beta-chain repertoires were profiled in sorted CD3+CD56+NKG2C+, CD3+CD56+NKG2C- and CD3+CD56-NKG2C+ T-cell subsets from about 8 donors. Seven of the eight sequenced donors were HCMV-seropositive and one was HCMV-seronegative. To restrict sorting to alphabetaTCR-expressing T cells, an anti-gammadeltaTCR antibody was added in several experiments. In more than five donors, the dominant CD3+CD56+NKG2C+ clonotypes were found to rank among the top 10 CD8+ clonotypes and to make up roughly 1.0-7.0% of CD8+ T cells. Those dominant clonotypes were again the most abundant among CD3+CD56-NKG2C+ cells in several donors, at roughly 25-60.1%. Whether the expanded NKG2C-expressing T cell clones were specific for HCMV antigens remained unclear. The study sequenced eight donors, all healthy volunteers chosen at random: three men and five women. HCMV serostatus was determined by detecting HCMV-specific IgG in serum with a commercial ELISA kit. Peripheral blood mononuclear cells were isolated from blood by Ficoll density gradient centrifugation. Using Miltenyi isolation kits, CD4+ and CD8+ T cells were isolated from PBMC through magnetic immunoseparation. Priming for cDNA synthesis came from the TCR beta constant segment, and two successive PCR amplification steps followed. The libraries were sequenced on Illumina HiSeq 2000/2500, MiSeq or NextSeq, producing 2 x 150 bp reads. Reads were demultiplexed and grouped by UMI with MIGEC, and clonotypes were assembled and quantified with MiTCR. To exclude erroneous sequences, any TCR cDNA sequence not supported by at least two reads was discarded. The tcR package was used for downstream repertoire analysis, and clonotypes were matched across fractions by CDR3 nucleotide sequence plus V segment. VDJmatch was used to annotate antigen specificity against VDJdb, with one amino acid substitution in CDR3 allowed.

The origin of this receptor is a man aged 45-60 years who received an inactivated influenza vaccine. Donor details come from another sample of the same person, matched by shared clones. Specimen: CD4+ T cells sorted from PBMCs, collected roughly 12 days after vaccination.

The nucleotides are TGCAGCGCTGGGGGTAGCGGGGGGGTTCAAGAGACCCAGTACTTC. This is translated as CSAGGSGGVQETQYF. This sequence uses TRBV29-1 and TRBJ2-5; 11 central nucleotides agree with TRBD2. V ends up 7 bases short and J 2 bases short, with an unmatched junction base count of 9. The CDR3 contains 15 residues, cysteine and phenylalanine counted. Only CDR3 DNA remains: 45 bases, in frame from the first base. Via the germline V gene, CDR1 is SQVTM and CDR2 ANQGSEA. Extended through the reference TRBV29-1 and TRBJ2-5 proteins, this CDR3 yields the full variable domain: SAVISQKPSRDICQRGTSLTIQCQVDSQVTMMFWYRQQPGQSLTLIATANQGSEATYESGFVIDKFPISRPNLTFSTLTVSNMSPEDSSIYLCSAGGSGGVQETQYFGPGTRLLVL.